Sample share makes the clone carrying this TCR beta chain medium-sized. Its antigen is currently unknown. After constant-region reverse-primer amplification, full-length variable regions underwent semi-nested PCR with Nested Universal Primer A. One entry per CDR3 protein results from TCRdb running MiXCR on the 5' RACE reads. Of about 10,000 distinct CDR3 sequences listed, around 15% are singletons. The sorted Tregs were CD4+CD25+CD127-/low cells. V lost 2 bases to trimming and J lost 0 bases; unmatched junction nucleotides: 4. The CDR3 has 16 amino acids. Study conclusions and caveats: The TCR gene usage of tumor memory CD4+ T cells clustered together with blood and lymph node memory CD4+ cells and with lymph node naive CD4+ cells. Tumor Treg TCRs overlapped most with tumor naive CD4+ cells. The larger-cohort validation was restricted to a single TCR beta V-J rearrangement rather than whole repertoires.

This chain uses TRBV12-3 or TRBV12-4 with TRBJ2-1; 7 bases line up with TRBD2. The receptor was isolated from a female donor with breast cancer. The source material was Tregs sorted from blood. This chain's CDR3 is CASSLLAASSYNEQFF. Written as DNA, the CDR3 is TGTGCCAGCAGTTTACTAGCGGCGAGCTCCTACAATGAGCAGTTCTTC.